This TCR beta chain derives from a study of control samples from healthy donors and cancer patients. TCRdb keeps only in-frame clones here, not all; method: immunoSEQ multiplex PCR. The table includes over 8,000 clones, approximately 90% detected once. The CDR3 has 16 residues. V dropped 6 bases and J dropped 4 bases, with 21 bases sitting between them. The germline gives CDR1 MNHEY, CDR2 SMNVEV (reference sequence). Material for sequencing was PBMCs. The sequence was obtained from a man between 60 and 75 years old with colorectal cancer. The V call is TRBV27, the J call TRBJ2-5, with a tentative D call TRBD1 (7 bases). The CDR3 bases are TGTGCCAGCAGACCCCAGGGGGGAAGGATAGGAGAGACCCAGTACTTC. Amino acids: CASRPQGGRIGETQYF.